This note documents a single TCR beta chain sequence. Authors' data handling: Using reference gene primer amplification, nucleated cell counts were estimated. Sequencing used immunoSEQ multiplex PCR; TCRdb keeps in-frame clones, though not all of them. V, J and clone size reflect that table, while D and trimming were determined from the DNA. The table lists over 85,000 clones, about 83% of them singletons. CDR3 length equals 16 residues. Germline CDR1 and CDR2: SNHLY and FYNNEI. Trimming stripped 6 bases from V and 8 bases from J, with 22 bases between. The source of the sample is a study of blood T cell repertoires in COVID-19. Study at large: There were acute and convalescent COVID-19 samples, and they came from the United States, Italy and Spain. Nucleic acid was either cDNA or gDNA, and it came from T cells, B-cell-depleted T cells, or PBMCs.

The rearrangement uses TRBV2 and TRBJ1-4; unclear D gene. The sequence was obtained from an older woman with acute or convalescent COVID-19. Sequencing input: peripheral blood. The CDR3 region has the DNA TGTGCCAGCAGGCCCTTAACAGACGGGATTCTAGAAAAACTGTTTTTT. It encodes CASRPLTDGILEKLFF.